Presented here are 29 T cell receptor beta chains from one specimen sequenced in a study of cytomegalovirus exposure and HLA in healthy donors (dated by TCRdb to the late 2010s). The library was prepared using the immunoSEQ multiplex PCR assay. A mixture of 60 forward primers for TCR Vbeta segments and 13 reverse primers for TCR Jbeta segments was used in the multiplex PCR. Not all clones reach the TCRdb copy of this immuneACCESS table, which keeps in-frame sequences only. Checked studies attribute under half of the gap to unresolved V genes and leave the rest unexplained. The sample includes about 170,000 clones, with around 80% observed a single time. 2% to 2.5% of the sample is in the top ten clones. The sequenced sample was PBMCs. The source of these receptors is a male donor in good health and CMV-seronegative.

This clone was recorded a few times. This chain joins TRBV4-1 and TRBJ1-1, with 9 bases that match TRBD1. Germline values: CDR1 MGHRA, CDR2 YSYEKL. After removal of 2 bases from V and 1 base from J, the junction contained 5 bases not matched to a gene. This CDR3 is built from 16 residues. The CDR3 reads CASSQFATGGNTEAFF. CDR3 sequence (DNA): TGCGCCAGCAGCCAATTCGCGACAGGGGGGAACACTGAAGCTTTCTTT.

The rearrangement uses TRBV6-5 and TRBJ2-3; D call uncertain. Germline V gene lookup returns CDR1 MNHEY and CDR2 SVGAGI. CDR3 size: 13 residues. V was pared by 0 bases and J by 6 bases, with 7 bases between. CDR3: CASSYSNGDTQYF. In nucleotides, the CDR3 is TGTGCCAGCAGTTACTCGAATGGCGATACGCAGTATTTT.

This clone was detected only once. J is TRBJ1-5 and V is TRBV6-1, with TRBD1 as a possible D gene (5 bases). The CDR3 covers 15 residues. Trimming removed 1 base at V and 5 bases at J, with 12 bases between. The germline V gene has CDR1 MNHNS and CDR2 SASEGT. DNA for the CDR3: TGTGCCAGCAGTGAAGGGTTCACACAGGATCAGCCCCAGCATTTT. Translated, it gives CASSEGFTQDQPQHF.

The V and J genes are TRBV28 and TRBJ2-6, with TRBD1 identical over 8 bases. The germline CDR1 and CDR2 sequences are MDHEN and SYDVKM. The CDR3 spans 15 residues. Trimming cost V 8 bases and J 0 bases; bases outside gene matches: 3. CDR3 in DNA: TGTGCCAGCGGGACAGGAGCCTCTGGGGCCAACGTCCTGACTTTC. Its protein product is CASGTGASGANVLTF.

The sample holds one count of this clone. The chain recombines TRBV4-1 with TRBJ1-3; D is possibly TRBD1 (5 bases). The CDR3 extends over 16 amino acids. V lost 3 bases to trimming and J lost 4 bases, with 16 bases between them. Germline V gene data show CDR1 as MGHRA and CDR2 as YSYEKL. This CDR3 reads CASSHLTVSVGNTIYF. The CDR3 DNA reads TGCGCCAGCAGCCACTTGACAGTCTCTGTAGGAAACACCATATATTTT.

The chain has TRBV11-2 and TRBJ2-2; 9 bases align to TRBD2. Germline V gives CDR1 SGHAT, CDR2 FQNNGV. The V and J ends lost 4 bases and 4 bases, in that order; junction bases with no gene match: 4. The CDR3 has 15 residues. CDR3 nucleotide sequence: TGTGCCAGCAGCTATAGCGGGAGTGGCACCGGGGAGCTGTTTTTT. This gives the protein CASSYSGSGTGELFF. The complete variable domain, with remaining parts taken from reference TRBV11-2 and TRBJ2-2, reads EAGVAQSPRYKIIEKRQSVAFWCNPISGHATLYWYQQILGQGPKLLIQFQNNGVVDDSQLPKDRFSAERLKGVDSTLKIQPAKLEDSAVYLCASSYSGSGTGELFFGEGSRLTVL.

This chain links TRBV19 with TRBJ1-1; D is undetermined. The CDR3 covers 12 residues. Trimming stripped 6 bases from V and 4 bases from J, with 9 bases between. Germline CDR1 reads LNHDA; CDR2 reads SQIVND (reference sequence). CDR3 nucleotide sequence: TGTGCCAGTAGCACACGCGGCACTGAAGCTTTCTTT. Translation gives CASSTRGTEAFF.

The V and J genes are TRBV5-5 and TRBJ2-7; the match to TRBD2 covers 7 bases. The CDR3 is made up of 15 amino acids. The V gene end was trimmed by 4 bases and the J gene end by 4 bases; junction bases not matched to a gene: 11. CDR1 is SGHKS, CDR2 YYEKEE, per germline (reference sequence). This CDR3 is CASSLDGTTRYEQYF. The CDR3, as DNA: TGTGCCAGCAGCCTGGATGGGACTACCCGGTACGAGCAGTACTTC.

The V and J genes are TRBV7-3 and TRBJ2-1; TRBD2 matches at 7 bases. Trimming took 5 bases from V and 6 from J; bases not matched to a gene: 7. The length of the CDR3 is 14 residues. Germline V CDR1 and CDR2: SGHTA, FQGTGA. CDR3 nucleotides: TGTGCCAGCAGCAGCGCGCGGGAGAGCAATGAGCAGTTCTTC. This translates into CASSSARESNEQFF.

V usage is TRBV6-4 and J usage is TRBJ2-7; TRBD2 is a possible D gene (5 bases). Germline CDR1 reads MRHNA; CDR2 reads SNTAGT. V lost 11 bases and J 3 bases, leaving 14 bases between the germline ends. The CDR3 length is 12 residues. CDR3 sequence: CASRRGGYEQYF. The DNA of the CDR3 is TGTGCCTCCAGGAGAGGAGGCTACGAGCAGTACTTC.

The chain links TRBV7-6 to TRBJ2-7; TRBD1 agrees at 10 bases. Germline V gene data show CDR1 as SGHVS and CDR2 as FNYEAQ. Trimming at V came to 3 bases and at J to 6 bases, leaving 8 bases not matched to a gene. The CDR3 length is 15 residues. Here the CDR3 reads CASSFSGTGESEQYF. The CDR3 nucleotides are TGTGCCAGCAGCTTCTCAGGGACAGGGGAGAGCGAGCAGTACTTC.

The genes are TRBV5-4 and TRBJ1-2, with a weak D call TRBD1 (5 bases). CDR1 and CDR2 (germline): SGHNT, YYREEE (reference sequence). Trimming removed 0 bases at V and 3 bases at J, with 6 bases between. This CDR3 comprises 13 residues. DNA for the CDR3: TGTGCCAGCAGCTTGGTAGGGGACTATGGCTACACCTTC. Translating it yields CASSLVGDYGYTF. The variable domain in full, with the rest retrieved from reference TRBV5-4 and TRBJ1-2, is ETGVTQSPTHLIKTRGQQVTLRCSSQSGHNTVSWYQQALGQGPQFIFQYYREEENGRGNFPPRFSGLQFPNYSSELNVNALELDDSALYLCASSLVGDYGYTFGSGTRLTVV.

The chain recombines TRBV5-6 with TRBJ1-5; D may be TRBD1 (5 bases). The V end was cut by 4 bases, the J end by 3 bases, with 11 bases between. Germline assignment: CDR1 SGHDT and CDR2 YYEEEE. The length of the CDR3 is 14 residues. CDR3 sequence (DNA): TGTGCCAGCAGCCGTAGGACAAACAATCAGCCCCAGCATTTT. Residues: CASSRRTNNQPQHF.

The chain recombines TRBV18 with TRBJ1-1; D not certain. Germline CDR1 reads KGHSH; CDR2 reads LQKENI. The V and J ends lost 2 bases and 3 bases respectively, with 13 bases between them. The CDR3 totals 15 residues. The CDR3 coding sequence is TGTGCCAGCTCACCAAAAACTATTGACCACACTGAAGCTTTCTTT. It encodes CASSPKTIDHTEAFF.

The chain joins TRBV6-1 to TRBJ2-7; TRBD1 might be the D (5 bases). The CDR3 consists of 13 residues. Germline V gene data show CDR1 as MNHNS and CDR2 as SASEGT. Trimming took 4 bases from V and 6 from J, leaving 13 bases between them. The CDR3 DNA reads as TGTGCCAGCAGTGGGTCAGGGCTTTTCGAGCAGTACTTC. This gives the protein CASSGSGLFEQYF.

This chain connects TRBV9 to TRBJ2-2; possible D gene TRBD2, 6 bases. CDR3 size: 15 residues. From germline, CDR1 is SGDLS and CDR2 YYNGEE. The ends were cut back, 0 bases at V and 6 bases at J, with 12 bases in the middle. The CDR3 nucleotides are TGTGCCAGCAGCGTAGGTAATAGCGGCTCCGGGGAGCTGTTTTTT. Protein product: CASSVGNSGSGELFF.

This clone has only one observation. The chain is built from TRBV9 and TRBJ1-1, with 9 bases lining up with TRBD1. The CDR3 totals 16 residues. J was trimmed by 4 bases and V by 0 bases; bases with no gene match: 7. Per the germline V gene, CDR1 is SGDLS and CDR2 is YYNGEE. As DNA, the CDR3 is TGTGCCAGCAGCGTAGTGACGGGACAGGGAAGCACTGAAGCTTTCTTT. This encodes CASSVVTGQGSTEAFF.

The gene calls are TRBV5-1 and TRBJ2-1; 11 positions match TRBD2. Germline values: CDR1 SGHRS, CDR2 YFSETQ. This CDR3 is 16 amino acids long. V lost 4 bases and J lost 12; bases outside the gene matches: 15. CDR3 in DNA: TGCGCCAGCAGCGGAATTAGCGGGGGGGTCATAACGGTGCAGTTCTTC. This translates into CASSGISGGVITVQFF.

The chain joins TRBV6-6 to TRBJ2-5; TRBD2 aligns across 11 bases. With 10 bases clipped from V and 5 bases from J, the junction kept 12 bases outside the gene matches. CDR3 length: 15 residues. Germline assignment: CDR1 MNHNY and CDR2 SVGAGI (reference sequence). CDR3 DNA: TGTGCCAACGCTAATAGCGGGAGGGCCGGGGAGACCCAGTACTTC. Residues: CANANSGRAGETQYF.

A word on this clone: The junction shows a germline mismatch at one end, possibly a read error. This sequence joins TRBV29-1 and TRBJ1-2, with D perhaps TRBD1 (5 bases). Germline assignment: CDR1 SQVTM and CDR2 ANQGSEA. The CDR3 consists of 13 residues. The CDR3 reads CSAVGGENYGYPF. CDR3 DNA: TGCAGCGCTGTGGGGGGTGAGAACTATGGCTACCCCTTC.

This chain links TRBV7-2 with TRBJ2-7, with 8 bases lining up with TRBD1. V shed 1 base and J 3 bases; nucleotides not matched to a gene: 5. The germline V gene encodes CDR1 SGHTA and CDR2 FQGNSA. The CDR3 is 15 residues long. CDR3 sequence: CASSLGQGFLYEQYF. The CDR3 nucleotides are TGTGCCAGCAGCTTAGGACAGGGGTTTCTCTACGAGCAGTACTTC.

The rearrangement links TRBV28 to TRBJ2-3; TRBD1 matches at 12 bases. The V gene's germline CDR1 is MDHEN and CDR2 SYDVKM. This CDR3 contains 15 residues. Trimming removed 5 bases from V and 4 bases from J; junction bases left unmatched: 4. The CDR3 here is CASSKGQGAADTQYF. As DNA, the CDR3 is TGTGCCAGCAGTAAGGGACAGGGGGCCGCAGATACGCAGTATTTT. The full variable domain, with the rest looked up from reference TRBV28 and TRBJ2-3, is DVKVTQSSRYLVKRTGEKVFLECVQDMDHENMFWYRQDPGLGLRLIYFSYDVKMKEKGDIPEGYSVSREKKERFSLILESASTNQTSMYLCASSKGQGAADTQYFGPGTRLTVL.

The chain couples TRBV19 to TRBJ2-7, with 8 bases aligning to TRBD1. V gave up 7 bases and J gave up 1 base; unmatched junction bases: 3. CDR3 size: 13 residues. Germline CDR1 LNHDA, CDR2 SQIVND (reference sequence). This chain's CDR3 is CASMGTGSYEQYF. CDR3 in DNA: TGTGCCAGTATGGGGACAGGATCCTACGAGCAGTACTTC. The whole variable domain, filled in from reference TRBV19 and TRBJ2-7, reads DGGITQSPKYLFRKEGQNVTLSCEQNLNHDAMYWYRQDPGQGLRLIYYSQIVNDFQKGDIAEGYSVSREKKESFPLTVTSAQKNPTAFYLCASMGTGSYEQYFGPGTRLTVT.

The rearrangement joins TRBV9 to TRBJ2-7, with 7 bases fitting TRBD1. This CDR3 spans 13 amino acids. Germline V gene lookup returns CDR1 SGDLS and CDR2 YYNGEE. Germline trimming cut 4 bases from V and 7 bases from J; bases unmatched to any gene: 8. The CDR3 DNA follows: TGTGCCAGCAGCCCGGACAGGATGAGGGAGCAGTACTTC. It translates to CASSPDRMREQYF.

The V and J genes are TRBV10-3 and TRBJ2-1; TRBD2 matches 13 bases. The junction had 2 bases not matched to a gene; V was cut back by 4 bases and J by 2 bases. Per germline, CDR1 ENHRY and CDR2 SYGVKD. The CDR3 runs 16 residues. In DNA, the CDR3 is TGTGCCATCAGTGGGACTAGCGGGAGCACCTACAATGAGCAGTTCTTC. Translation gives CAISGTSGSTYNEQFF.

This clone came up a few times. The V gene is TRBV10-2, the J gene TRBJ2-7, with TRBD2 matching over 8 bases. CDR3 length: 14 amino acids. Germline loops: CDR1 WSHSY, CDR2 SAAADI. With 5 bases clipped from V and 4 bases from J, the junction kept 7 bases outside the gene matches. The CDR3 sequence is CASSRTSSNYEQYF. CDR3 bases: TGCGCCAGCAGTAGGACTAGCAGCAATTACGAGCAGTACTTC.

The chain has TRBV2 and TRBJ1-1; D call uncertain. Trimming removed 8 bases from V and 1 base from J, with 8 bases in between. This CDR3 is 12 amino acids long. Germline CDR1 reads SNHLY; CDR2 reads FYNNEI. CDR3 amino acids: CASPKRNTEAFF. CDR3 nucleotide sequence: TGTGCCAGCCCCAAGAGGAACACTGAAGCTTTCTTT.

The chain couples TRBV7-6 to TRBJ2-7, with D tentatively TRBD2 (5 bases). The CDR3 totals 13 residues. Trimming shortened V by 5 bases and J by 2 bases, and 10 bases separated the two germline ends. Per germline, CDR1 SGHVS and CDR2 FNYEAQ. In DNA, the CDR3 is TGTGCCAGCAGCACCCTAGCTACCTACGAGCAGTACTTC. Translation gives CASSTLATYEQYF. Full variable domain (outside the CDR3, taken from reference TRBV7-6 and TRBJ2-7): GAGVSQSPRYKVTKRGQDVALRCDPISGHVSLYWYRQALGQGPEFLTYFNYEAQQDKSGLPNDRFSAERPEGSISTLTIQRTEQRDSAMYRCASSTLATYEQYFGPGTRLTVT.

The CDR3 region is CASSLRGPASTDTQYF. CDR3 DNA sequence: TGTGCCAGCAGCTTGCGAGGGCCAGCTAGCACAGATACGCAGTATTTT. This chain connects TRBV5-6 to TRBJ2-3; a weak D match, TRBD2 (5 bases). Germline CDR1 reads SGHDT; CDR2 reads YYEEEE. The germline V and J ends were trimmed by 1 base and 0 bases, with 12 bases remaining between them. The CDR3 totals 16 residues.